The 30 T cell receptor beta chains given below trace back to one sample, sequenced in a study of lymphopenia after photon versus proton radiotherapy. Sequencing used immunoSEQ multiplex PCR; TCRdb keeps in-frame clones, though not all of them. The table shows about 39,000 clones, with about 90% occurring only once. The specimen comprised peripheral blood, sampled from a patient treated with photon-based radiotherapy. The receptors stem from a man in his sixties with cholangiocarcinoma.

The rearrangement joins TRBV5-1 to TRBJ1-3; a weak D match, TRBD1 (6 bases). The germline V gene has CDR1 SGHRS and CDR2 YFSETQ. The CDR3 sequence is 15 residues long. V lost 0 bases, J lost 3 bases, and 10 bases lay in between. The CDR3 sequence is CASSLEGGDGNTIYF. Here the CDR3 DNA reads TGCGCCAGCAGCTTGGAGGGGGGAGATGGAAACACCATATATTTT. Drawing the rest from reference TRBV5-1 and TRBJ1-3, the complete variable domain is KAGVTQTPRYLIKTRGQQVTLSCSPISGHRSVSWYQQTPGQGLQFLFEYFSETQRNKGNFPGRFSGRQFSNSRSEMNVSTLELGDSALYLCASSLEGGDGNTIYFGEGSWLTVV.

The rearrangement uses TRBV7-9 and TRBJ2-2; D is unresolved. Between the trimmed V and J ends, which lost 5 bases and 7 bases, there was a span of 8 bases. Germline V gives CDR1 SEHNR, CDR2 FQNEAQ (reference sequence). The CDR3 sequence is 12 residues long. The CDR3 here is CASSPFGGELFF. The CDR3 DNA reads TGTGCCAGCAGCCCCTTCGGCGGGGAGCTGTTTTTT.

V and J are TRBV19 and TRBJ1-4; unclear D gene. V lost 3 bases to trimming and J lost 8 bases, with 13 bases between them. The CDR3 has 14 residues. Germline CDR1 is LNHDA and CDR2 is SQIVND (reference sequence). The CDR3 protein is CASSMESLSEKLFF. The DNA for the CDR3 is TGTGCCAGTAGTATGGAGAGTTTGAGCGAAAAACTGTTTTTT.

The chain joins TRBV5-8 to TRBJ2-7, with D uncertain. The V end lost 4 bases, the J end lost 3 bases, and 17 bases lay between the germline ends. Germline V gene data show CDR1 as SGHTS and CDR2 as YDEGEE. The CDR3 totals 15 residues. The CDR3, as DNA: TGTGCCAGCAGCCCGGCCCAGGCATTTTTCTACGAGCAGTACTTC. Translated, it gives CASSPAQAFFYEQYF.

The gene calls are TRBV6-1 and TRBJ1-1; D is unresolved. CDR1 is MNHNS, CDR2 SASEGT, per germline. Trimming shortened V by 6 bases and J by 4 bases, and 12 bases separated the two germline ends. This CDR3 region has 13 residues. The CDR3: CASSPSGGTEAFF. The CDR3 coding sequence is TGTGCCAGCAGCCCATCAGGCGGCACTGAAGCTTTCTTT.

V is TRBV5-1 and J is TRBJ1-2; the match to TRBD1 covers 7 bases. Germline V CDR1 and CDR2: SGHRS, YFSETQ. The CDR3 is 13 amino acids. V lost 4 bases to trimming and J lost 2 bases; unmatched junction nucleotides: 2. The CDR3 spells CASSQGENYGYTF. The CDR3 coding sequence is TGCGCCAGCAGCCAGGGGGAAAACTATGGCTACACCTTC.

The CDR3 DNA sequence: TGTGCCAGCACGGGCACGGATTATAATTCACCCCTCCACTTT. Translated, it gives CASTGTDYNSPLHF. The chain combines TRBV6-5 with TRBJ1-6, with D unclear. The V end lost 7 bases, the J end lost 4 bases, and 11 bases lay between the germline ends. Looked up from germline, CDR1 is MNHEY and CDR2 is SVGAGI. The CDR3 runs 14 residues.

CDR3 loop: CASSLFGSPSRYGYTF. The CDR3 DNA is TGTGCCAGCAGTTTATTCGGATCCCCCTCTAGGTATGGCTACACCTTC. The genes are TRBV28 and TRBJ1-2, with D hard to call. Germline V CDR1 and CDR2: MDHEN, SYDVKM. This CDR3 is built from 16 residues. With 1 base removed from V and 5 bases from J, the gap between germline ends came to 17 bases.

The rearrangement uses TRBV28 and TRBJ2-2; 11 bases line up with TRBD1. V trimming: 5 bases; J trimming: 6 bases; junction bases outside the gene matches: 11. CDR3 length equals 17 residues. Germline V CDR1 and CDR2: MDHEN, SYDVKM. The CDR3: CASSPSGTGGLAGELFF. DNA of the CDR3: TGTGCCAGCAGTCCCTCCGGGACAGGGGGTTTGGCCGGGGAGCTGTTTTTT.

The chain couples TRBV7-2 to TRBJ1-3; D remains unclear. Germline V gene data show CDR1 as SGHTA and CDR2 as FQGNSA. The CDR3 covers 15 residues. V lost 1 base, J lost 2 bases, and 9 bases lay in between. The chain's CDR3 is CASSLGAGPGNTIYF. CDR3 sequence (DNA): TGTGCCAGCAGCTTAGGGGCTGGCCCTGGAAACACCATATATTTT.

V usage is TRBV4-3 and J usage is TRBJ1-4; D unresolved. CDR3 length: 15 residues. The germline gives CDR1 LGHNA, CDR2 YSLEER. The ends were cut back, 4 bases at V and 8 bases at J, with 17 bases in the middle. CDR3 sequence: CASSPVGREGEKLFF. The CDR3 coding sequence is TGCGCCAGCAGCCCAGTGGGGAGGGAAGGCGAAAAACTGTTTTTT.

This chain links TRBV11-2 with TRBJ1-2; D perhaps matches TRBD1 (5 bases). Germline assignment: CDR1 SGHAT and CDR2 FQNNGV. Trimming cost V 5 bases and J 2 bases, with 9 bases left between them. The CDR3 consists of 13 residues. The CDR3, as DNA: TGTGCCAGCAGCCCCGACAGCAACTATGGCTACACCTTC. Its translation: CASSPDSNYGYTF.

This sequence joins TRBV10-1 and TRBJ2-1; D gene ambiguous. The CDR3 has 13 amino acids. The V end was cut by 1 base, the J end by 5 bases, with 6 bases between. Looked up from germline, CDR1 is WNHNN and CDR2 is SYGVQD (reference sequence). The CDR3: CASSEFLNNEQFF. Here the CDR3 DNA reads TGCGCCAGCAGTGAGTTCTTGAACAATGAGCAGTTCTTC.

The chain has TRBV7-9 and TRBJ2-3; 7 nucleotides line up with TRBD1. Per the germline V gene, CDR1 is SEHNR and CDR2 is FQNEAQ (reference sequence). CDR3 size: 13 residues. V lost 6 bases to trimming and J lost 4 bases; unmatched junction nucleotides: 4. The CDR3 DNA follows: TGTGCCAGCAGTGACAGGGTTTCAGATACGCAGTATTTT. Translation gives CASSDRVSDTQYF.

This clone was found once. The J gene is TRBJ2-7, the V gene TRBV5-8; no reliable D call. The CDR3 extends over 13 amino acids. V was shortened by 1 base and J by 0 bases, with 5 bases between the two germline ends. Germline values: CDR1 SGHTS, CDR2 YDEGEE. CDR3 DNA: TGTGCCAGCAGCTTGCGGGTCTCCTACGAGCAGTACTTC. Residues: CASSLRVSYEQYF. Supplemented by reference TRBV5-8 and TRBJ2-7, the full variable domain reads EAGVTQSPTHLIKTRGQQATLRCSPISGHTSVYWYQQALGLGLQFLLWYDEGEERNRGNFPPRFSGRQFPNYSSELNVNALELEDSALYLCASSLRVSYEQYFGPGTRLTVT.

The V call is TRBV21-1, the J call TRBJ2-7. TRBV21-1 counts as a pseudogene. This CDR3 has 11 residues. The CDR3 nucleotides are TGTGCCAGCAGCAAAGCGGGCGAGCAGTACTTC. This gives the protein CASSKAGEQYF.

This rearrangement joins TRBV10-3 to TRBJ2-7, with D tentatively TRBD2 (7 bases). CDR1 and CDR2 from the germline V gene are ENHRY and SYGVKD. With 4 bases removed from V and 5 bases from J, the gap between germline ends came to 15 bases. There are 14 residues in the CDR3. The CDR3 DNA sequence: TGTGCCATCAGTGGGGGTGGGGGGGCGGACGAGCAGTACTTC. Translation: CAISGGGGADEQYF.

V is TRBV11-2 and J is TRBJ2-3; D might be TRBD2 (6 bases). Germline loops: CDR1 SGHAT, CDR2 FQNNGV. Trimming stripped 5 bases from V and 1 base from J, with 13 bases between. The CDR3 has 15 amino acids. The CDR3 DNA is TGTGCCAGCAGCCCGAACGGGGGAGGCACAGATACGCAGTATTTT. Its protein is CASSPNGGGTDTQYF.

The rearrangement links TRBV19 to TRBJ2-2; the D gene is possibly TRBD2 (5 bases). The V gene lost 3 bases and the J gene lost 8 bases, with 7 bases spanning the gap. The V gene's germline CDR1 is LNHDA and CDR2 SQIVND (reference sequence). The CDR3 sequence is 12 residues long. CDR3 nucleotide sequence: TGTGCCAGTAGTATGGGGAGAGGGGAGCTGTTTTTT. Its translation: CASSMGRGELFF.

The chain has TRBV6-1 and TRBJ2-7; 9 nucleotides match TRBD2. With V trimmed by 5 bases and J by 0 bases, 5 bases remained unmatched. Germline V gene data show CDR1 as MNHNS and CDR2 as SASEGT. CDR3 length: 15 amino acids. CDR3 nucleotides: TGTGCCAGCAGTCAGACGACTAGCGGCTCCTACGAGCAGTACTTC. Translated: CASSQTTSGSYEQYF.

This chain joins TRBV6-5 and TRBJ2-7, with TRBD1 matching 10 bases. This CDR3 is 16 amino acids long. Germline-derived CDR1 and CDR2 are MNHEY and SVGAGI. Losses at the gene ends were 4 bases for V and 6 bases for J; bases not matched to a gene: 12. The DNA of the CDR3 is TGTGCCAGCAGTTCCCAAAGGGACAGGGGACGTTTCGAGCAGTACTTC. Protein: CASSSQRDRGRFEQYF.

The chain couples TRBV7-2 to TRBJ2-1, with 9 nucleotides matching TRBD2. V shed 4 bases and J 6 bases; nucleotides not matched to a gene: 7. The CDR3 consists of 15 residues. Germline values: CDR1 SGHTA, CDR2 FQGNSA. The CDR3 coding sequence is TGTGCCAGCAGCTCAAGCGGGGGGAGTCTCAATGAGCAGTTCTTC. Residues: CASSSSGGSLNEQFF.

This clone was seen just once. J is TRBJ2-1 and V is TRBV5-1; either TRBD1 or TRBD2 may supply D (5 bases each). Germline V gives CDR1 SGHRS, CDR2 YFSETQ. Deletions cut 2 bases from V and 4 bases from J, with 13 bases between. The CDR3 has 15 residues. In nucleotides, the CDR3 is TGCGCCAGCAGCTTCCGGGACCTGAGATACAATGAGCAGTTCTTC. It codes for CASSFRDLRYNEQFF. Drawing the rest from reference TRBV5-1 and TRBJ2-1, the complete variable domain is KAGVTQTPRYLIKTRGQQVTLSCSPISGHRSVSWYQQTPGQGLQFLFEYFSETQRNKGNFPGRFSGRQFSNSRSEMNVSTLELGDSALYLCASSFRDLRYNEQFFGPGTRLTVL.

The chain has TRBV9 and TRBJ1-4; the match to TRBD1 covers 7 bases. With 4 bases clipped from V and 8 bases from J, the junction kept 11 bases outside the gene matches. This CDR3 region has 15 residues. The germline V gene has CDR1 SGDLS and CDR2 YYNGEE. This chain's CDR3 is CASSPWTGVSEKLFF. For the CDR3, the DNA is TGTGCCAGCAGCCCTTGGACAGGAGTTTCGGAAAAACTGTTTTTT. The variable domain in full, with the rest retrieved from reference TRBV9 and TRBJ1-4, is DSGVTQTPKHLITATGQRVTLRCSPRSGDLSVYWYQQSLDQGLQFLIQYYNGEERAKGNILERFSAQQFPDLHSELNLSSLELGDSALYFCASSPWTGVSEKLFFGSGTQLSVL.

This chain uses TRBV7-8 with TRBJ2-2, with 9 bases matching TRBD1. V lost 5 bases to trimming and J lost 1 base; unmatched junction nucleotides: 5. CDR1 is SGHVS, CDR2 FQNEAQ, per germline. The CDR3 is 16 residues long. The CDR3 DNA reads TGTGCCAGCAGCCCCAGACAGGGGGGGAACACCGGGGAGCTGTTTTTT. Translating it yields CASSPRQGGNTGELFF.

The chain carries TRBV5-5 and TRBJ1-1; D remains unclear. The germline V gene has CDR1 SGHKS and CDR2 YYEKEE (reference sequence). The CDR3 runs 15 residues. Trimming took off 0 bases at V and 2 bases at J, with 11 bases between the two ends. The CDR3 DNA reads as TGTGCCAGCAGCTTGGAGGTCAGAACCAACACTGAAGCTTTCTTT. Translation gives CASSLEVRTNTEAFF.

The chain recombines TRBV28 with TRBJ1-6; no clear D gene. In germline, CDR1 is MDHEN, CDR2 SYDVKM. Trimming stripped 4 bases from V and 6 bases from J, with 4 bases between. The CDR3 loop spans 12 amino acids. This CDR3 reads CASSYSNSPLHF. CDR3 bases: TGTGCCAGCAGTTACAGTAATTCACCCCTCCACTTT.

The chain uses TRBV28 and TRBJ2-1; D possibly corresponds to TRBD2 (5 bases). Trimming cost V 5 bases and J 0 bases, with 14 bases left between them. CDR1 and CDR2 (germline): MDHEN, SYDVKM. The CDR3 is made up of 16 amino acids. The CDR3 DNA sequence: TGTGCCAGCAGTCTACTAGGGCGGCGCTCCTACAATGAGCAGTTCTTC. Protein: CASSLLGRRSYNEQFF.

The chain combines TRBV6-6 with TRBJ2-1, with TRBD1 identical over 7 bases. The CDR3 sequence is 14 residues long. Losses at the gene ends were 6 bases for V and 5 bases for J; bases not matched to a gene: 7. The germline CDR1 and CDR2 sequences are MNHNY and SVGAGI (reference sequence). The CDR3, as DNA: TGTGCCAGCAGCCTTCCGGGACAGAACAATGAGCAGTTCTTC. Protein sequence: CASSLPGQNNEQFF.

CDR3 sequence (DNA): TGTGCCAGCAGCTTAGCCCGGGACAGGGGTCCAGGCTACACCTTC. Amino acid sequence: CASSLARDRGPGYTF. The chain couples TRBV7-2 to TRBJ1-2, with 10 bases fitting TRBD1. J was trimmed by 8 bases and V by 0 bases; bases with no gene match: 6. The CDR3 length is 15 residues. CDR1 is SGHTA, CDR2 FQGNSA, per germline.